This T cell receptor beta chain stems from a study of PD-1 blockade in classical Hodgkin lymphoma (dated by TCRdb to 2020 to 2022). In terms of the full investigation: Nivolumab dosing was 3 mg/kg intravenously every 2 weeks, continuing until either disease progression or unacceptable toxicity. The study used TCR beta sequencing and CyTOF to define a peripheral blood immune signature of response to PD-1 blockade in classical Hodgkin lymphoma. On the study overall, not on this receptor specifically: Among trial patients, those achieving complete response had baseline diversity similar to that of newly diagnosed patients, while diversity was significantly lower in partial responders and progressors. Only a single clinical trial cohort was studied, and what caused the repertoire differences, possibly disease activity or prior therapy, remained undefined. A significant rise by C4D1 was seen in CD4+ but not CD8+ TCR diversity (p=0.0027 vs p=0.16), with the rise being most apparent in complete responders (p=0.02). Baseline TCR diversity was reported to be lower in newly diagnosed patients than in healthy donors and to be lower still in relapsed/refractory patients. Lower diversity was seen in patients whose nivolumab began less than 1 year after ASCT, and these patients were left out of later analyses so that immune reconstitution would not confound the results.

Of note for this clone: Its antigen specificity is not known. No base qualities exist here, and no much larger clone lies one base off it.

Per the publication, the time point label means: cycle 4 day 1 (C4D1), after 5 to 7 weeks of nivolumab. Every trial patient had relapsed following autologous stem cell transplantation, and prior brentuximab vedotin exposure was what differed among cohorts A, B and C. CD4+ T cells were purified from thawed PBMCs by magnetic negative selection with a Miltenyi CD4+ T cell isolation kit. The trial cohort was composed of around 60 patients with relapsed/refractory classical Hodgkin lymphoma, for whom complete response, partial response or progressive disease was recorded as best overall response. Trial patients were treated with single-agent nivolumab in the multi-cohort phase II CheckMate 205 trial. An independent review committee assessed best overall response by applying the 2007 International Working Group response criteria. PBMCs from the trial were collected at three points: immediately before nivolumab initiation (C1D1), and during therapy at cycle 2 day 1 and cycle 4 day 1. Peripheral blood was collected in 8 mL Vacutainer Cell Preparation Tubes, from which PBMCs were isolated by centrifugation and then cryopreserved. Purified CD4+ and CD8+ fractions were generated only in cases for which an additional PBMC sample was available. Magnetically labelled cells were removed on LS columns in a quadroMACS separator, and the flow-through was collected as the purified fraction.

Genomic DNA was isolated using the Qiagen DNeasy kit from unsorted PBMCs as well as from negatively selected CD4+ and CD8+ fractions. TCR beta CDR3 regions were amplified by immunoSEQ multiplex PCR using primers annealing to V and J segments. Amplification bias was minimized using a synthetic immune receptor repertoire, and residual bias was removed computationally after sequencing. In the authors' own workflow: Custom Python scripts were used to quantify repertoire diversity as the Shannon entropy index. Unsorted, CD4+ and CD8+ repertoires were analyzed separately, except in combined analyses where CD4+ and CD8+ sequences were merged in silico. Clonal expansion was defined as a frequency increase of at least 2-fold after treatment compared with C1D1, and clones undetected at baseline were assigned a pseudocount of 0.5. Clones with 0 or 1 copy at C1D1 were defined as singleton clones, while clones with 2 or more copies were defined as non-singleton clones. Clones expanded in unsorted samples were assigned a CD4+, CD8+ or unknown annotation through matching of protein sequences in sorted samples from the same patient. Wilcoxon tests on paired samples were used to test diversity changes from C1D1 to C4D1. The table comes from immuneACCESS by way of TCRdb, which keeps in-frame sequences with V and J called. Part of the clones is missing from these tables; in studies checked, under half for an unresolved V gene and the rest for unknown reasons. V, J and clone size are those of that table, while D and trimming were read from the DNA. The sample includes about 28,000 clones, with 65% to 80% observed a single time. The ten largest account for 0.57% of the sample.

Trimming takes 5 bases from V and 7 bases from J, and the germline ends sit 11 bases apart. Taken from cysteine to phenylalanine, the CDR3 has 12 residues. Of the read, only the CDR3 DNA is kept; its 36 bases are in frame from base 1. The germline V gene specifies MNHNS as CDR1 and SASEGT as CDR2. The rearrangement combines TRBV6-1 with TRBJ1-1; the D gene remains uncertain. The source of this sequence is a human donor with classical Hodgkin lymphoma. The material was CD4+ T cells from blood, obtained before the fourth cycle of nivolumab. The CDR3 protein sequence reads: CASSRSGNEAFF. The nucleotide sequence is TGTGCCAGCAGTCGGTCCGGAAATGAAGCTTTCTTT.